This T cell receptor (beta chain) came from a study of T-cell memory formation after mild COVID-19. Study-wide background: Each donor largely had its own TCR clusters. Study-wide results and caveats: Certain responding clones were present in pre-infection memory, suggesting participation of cross-reactive memory.

UMIs and sample barcodes were carried by the TCR alpha and TCR beta cDNA libraries that 5'RACE produced using constant-segment primers. TCRdb re-analysed the 5' RACE reads in MiXCR, keeping a single row per CDR3 protein. The sample shows around 35,000 distinct CDR3 sequences, 7% to 8% of them seen only once. The CDR3 sequence is 14 residues long. From germline, CDR1 is SGHRS and CDR2 YFSETQ. Trimming left V 7 bases short and J 1 base short, with 12 bases between. This clonotype was counted at least ten times. Its antigen is still unknown. Sequenced input: PBMCs or a T cell subset sorted from them (not recorded which). This chain connects TRBV5-1 to TRBJ2-1; possible D gene TRBD1, 6 bases. The sequence came from a man in his late teens or twenties who had mild COVID-19 (a few samples of this study predate the infection). Cell type and time point are not known. CDR3: CASGEGGSYNEQFF. CDR3 sequence (DNA): TGCGCCAGCGGGGAAGGGGGTTCCTACAATGAGCAGTTCTTC.